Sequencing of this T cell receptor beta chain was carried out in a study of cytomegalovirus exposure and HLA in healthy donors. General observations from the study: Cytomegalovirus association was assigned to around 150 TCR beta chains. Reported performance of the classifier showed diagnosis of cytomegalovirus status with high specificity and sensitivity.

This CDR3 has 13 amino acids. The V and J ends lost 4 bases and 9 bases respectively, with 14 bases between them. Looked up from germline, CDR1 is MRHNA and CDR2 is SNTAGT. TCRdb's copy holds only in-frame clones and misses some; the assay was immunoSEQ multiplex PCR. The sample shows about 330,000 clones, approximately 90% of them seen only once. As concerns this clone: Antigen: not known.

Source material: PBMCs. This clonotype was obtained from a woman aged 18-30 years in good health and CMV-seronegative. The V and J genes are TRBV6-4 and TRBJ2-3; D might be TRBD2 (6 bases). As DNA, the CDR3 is TGTGCCAGCAGTGCCGACGGGAGTACGACGCAGTATTTT. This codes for CASSADGSTTQYF.